This T cell receptor beta chain was retrieved from a study of cytomegalovirus exposure and HLA in healthy donors. The study ran its PCR with 60 Vbeta and 13 Jbeta primers. Produced via immunoSEQ multiplex PCR; TCRdb's table is partial and in-frame only. The repertoire holds roughly 180,000 clones, with 77% as singletons. V was trimmed by 1 base and J by 0 bases, leaving 16 bases between them. The CDR3 contains 19 residues. Germline V lookup: CDR1 LGHNA, CDR2 YSLEER. The chain recombines TRBV4-3 with TRBJ2-6; D remains unclear. The TCR was taken from a man younger than 35 in good health and CMV-seronegative. Sequencing used PBMCs. The DNA of the CDR3 is TGCGCCAGCAGCCAAGTTTCCAGGTCTGCTTTCTCTGGGGCCAACGTCCTGACTTTC. Protein product: CASSQVSRSAFSGANVLTF.